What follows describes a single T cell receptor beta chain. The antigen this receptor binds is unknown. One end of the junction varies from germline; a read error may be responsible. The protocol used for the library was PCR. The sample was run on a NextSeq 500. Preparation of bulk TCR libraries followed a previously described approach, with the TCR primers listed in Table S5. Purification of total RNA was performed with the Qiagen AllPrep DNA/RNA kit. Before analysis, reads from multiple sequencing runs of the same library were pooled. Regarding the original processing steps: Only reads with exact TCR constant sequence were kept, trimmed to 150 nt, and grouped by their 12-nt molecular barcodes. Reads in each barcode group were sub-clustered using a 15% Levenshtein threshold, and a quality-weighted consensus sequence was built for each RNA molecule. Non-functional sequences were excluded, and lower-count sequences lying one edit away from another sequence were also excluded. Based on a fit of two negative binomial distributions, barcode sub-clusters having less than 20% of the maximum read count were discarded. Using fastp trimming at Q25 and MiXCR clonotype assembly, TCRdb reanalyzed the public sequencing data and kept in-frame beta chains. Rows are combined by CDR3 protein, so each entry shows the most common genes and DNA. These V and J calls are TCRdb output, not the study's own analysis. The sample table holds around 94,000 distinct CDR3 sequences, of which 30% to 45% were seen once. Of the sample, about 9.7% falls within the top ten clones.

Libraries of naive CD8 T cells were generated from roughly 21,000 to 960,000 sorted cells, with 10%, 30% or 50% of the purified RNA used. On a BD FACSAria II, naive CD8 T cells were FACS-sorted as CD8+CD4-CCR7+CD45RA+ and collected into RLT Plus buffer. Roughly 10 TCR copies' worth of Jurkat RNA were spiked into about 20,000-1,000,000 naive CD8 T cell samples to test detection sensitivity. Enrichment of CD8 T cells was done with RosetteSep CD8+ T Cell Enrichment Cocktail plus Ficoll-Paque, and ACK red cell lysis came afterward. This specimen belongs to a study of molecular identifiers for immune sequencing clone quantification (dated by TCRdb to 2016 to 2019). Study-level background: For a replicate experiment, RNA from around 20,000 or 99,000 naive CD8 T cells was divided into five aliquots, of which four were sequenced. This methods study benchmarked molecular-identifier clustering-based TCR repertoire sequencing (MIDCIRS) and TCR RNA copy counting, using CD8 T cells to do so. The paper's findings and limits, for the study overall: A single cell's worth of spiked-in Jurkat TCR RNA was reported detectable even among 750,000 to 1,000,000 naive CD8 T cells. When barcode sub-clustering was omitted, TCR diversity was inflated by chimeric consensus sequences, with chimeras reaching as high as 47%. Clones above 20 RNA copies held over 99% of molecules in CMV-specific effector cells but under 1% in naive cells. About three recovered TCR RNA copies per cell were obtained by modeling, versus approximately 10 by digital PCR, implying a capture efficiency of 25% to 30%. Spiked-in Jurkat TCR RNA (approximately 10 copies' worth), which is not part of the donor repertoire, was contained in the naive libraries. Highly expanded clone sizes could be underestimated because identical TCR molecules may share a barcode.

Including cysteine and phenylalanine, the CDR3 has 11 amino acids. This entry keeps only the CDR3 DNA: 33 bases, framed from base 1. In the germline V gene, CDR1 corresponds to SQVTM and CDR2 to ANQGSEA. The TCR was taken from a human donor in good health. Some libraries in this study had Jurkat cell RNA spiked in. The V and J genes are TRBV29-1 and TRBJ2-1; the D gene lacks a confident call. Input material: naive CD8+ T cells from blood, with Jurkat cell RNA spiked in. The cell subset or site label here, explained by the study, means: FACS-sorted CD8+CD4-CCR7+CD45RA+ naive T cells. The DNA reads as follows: TGCAGCGATGAAGCTTGTTGGGAGCAGTTCTTC. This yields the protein CSDEACWEQFF.